Presented here are 27 T cell receptor beta chains from one specimen sequenced in a study of cytomegalovirus exposure and HLA in healthy donors. The PCR employed 60 Vbeta primers together with 13 Jbeta primers. Using immunoSEQ multiplex PCR, the repertoire was profiled, and TCRdb retains in-frame clones only, with some absent. The profile covers approximately 100,000 clones, with approximately 85% appearing a single time and 3% to 4% taken by the ten largest. Specimen: PBMCs. The receptor source for this set is a man younger than 45 in good health and CMV-seronegative.

The rearrangement links TRBV23-1 to TRBJ2-7; the D is unclear. TRBV23-1 is labeled an ORF, and its function is uncertain. Trimming left V 2 bases short and J 5 bases short, with 10 bases between. This CDR3 has 13 residues. The CDR3 nucleotides are TGCGCCAGCAGTCAAATCCCTCCTAACGAGCAGTACTTC. Translating gives CASSQIPPNEQYF.

The genes are TRBV28 and TRBJ1-1; D perhaps matches TRBD1 (6 bases). Trimming shortened V by 7 bases and J by 4 bases, and 19 bases separated the two germline ends. Germline lookup yields CDR1 MDHEN and CDR2 SYDVKM. The CDR3 sequence is 15 residues long. DNA of the CDR3: TGTGCCAGCACGGGCCAGGGGCTTGGGGGCACTGAAGCTTTCTTT. Amino acids: CASTGQGLGGTEAFF.

This chain joins TRBV4-2 and TRBJ2-2, with D tentatively TRBD2 (7 bases). CDR3 length: 18 amino acids. V gave up 4 bases and J gave up 0 bases, with 18 bases separating them. Germline CDR1 and CDR2: LGHNA and YNFKEQ. CDR3 loop: CASSRAGHFLSNTGELFF. CDR3 DNA sequence: TGTGCCAGCAGCCGAGCGGGACATTTTCTCTCGAACACCGGGGAGCTGTTTTTT.

Worth noting for this clone: As the CDR3 is not closed by the conserved phenylalanine or tryptophan, this likely results from a read error. This rearrangement joins TRBV6-5 to TRBJ1-2; D is possibly TRBD1 (6 bases). The CDR3 is 15 amino acids. Germline values: CDR1 MNHEY, CDR2 SVGAGI. V was trimmed by 2 bases and J by 5 bases, leaving 15 bases between them. The CDR3 loop reads CASSYALRGGYGYTV. CDR3 DNA: TGTGCCAGCAGTTACGCCCTCAGGGGTGGGTATGGCTACACCGTC.

A note on this clone: The sample has other DNA sequences that encode this CDR3 too. This chain joins TRBV28 and TRBJ1-2, with 10 bases identical to TRBD1. J lost 7 bases, V lost 3 bases, and 8 bases had no gene match. This CDR3 is built from 15 residues. Germline assignment: CDR1 MDHEN and CDR2 SYDVKM. CDR3 protein: CASSLPGTGEGGYTF. As DNA, the CDR3 is TGTGCCAGCAGTTTGCCCGGGACAGGGGAGGGTGGCTACACCTTC.

V gene TRBV9 combines with J gene TRBJ2-2, with 7 bases matching TRBD2. V shed 3 bases and J 7 bases; nucleotides not matched to a gene: 9. CDR1 and CDR2 from the germline V gene are SGDLS and YYNGEE. This CDR3 is built from 15 residues. The CDR3 DNA reads as TGTGCCAGCAGCGCCCACAGCGGGGAGGTCGGGGAGCTGTTTTTT. This gives the protein CASSAHSGEVGELFF.

This clone was detected a few times. The chain joins TRBV6-6 to TRBJ2-7; D unresolved. V dropped 6 bases and J dropped 3 bases, with 15 bases sitting between them. Germline CDR1 MNHNY, CDR2 SVGAGI (reference sequence). There are 14 residues in the CDR3. The CDR3 DNA is TGTGCCAGCAGCCCCACCCCTGACATCTACGAGCAGTACTTC. Translated, it gives CASSPTPDIYEQYF.

The chain links TRBV4-2 to TRBJ2-1; 7 bases are shared with TRBD2. V was clipped by 0 bases and J by 0 bases; unmatched bases: 8. The CDR3 spans 18 residues. CDR1 is LGHNA, CDR2 YNFKEQ, per germline. The CDR3 coding sequence is TGTGCCAGCAGCCAAGAAGGTAGAGGGAGGGGCTCCTACAATGAGCAGTTCTTC. Translated, it gives CASSQEGRGRGSYNEQFF.

This chain joins TRBV19 and TRBJ2-5; 7 bases fit TRBD1. Germline CDR1 reads LNHDA; CDR2 reads SQIVND (reference sequence). The CDR3 spans 15 residues. The V and J ends lost 5 bases and 5 bases, in that order; junction bases with no gene match: 11. DNA for the CDR3: TGTGCCAGTAGTCCGACAGGGAAACAACGCGAGACCCAGTACTTC. Encoded protein: CASSPTGKQRETQYF. The variable domain in full, completed from reference TRBV19 and TRBJ2-5, reads DGGITQSPKYLFRKEGQNVTLSCEQNLNHDAMYWYRQDPGQGLRLIYYSQIVNDFQKGDIAEGYSVSREKKESFPLTVTSAQKNPTAFYLCASSPTGKQRETQYFGPGTRLLVL.

The chain links TRBV9 to TRBJ2-2; 7 bases match TRBD2. V gave up 0 bases and J gave up 6 bases; unmatched junction bases: 8. CDR3 length: 16 residues. Germline CDR1 is SGDLS and CDR2 is YYNGEE. CDR3 loop: CASSVARGESSGELFF. As DNA, the CDR3 is TGTGCCAGCAGCGTAGCACGGGGGGAGAGTTCCGGGGAGCTGTTTTTT.

This chain joins TRBV9 and TRBJ2-2, with 8 bases matching TRBD2. V lost 6 bases and J lost 4; bases outside the gene matches: 5. Germline CDR1 and CDR2: SGDLS and YYNGEE. CDR3 length: 14 amino acids. The CDR3 sequence is CASKSSGITGELFF. DNA for the CDR3: TGTGCCAGCAAGAGTAGCGGGATCACCGGGGAGCTGTTTTTT.

This sequence joins TRBV2 and TRBJ1-6; weak D call: TRBD1 (6 bases). Per germline, CDR1 SNHLY and CDR2 FYNNEI. This CDR3 contains 16 residues. Trimming left V 6 bases short and J 6 bases short, with 18 bases between. The CDR3 DNA reads as TGTGCCAGCAGGGGGGTTACAGGGTTTGTTAATTCACCCCTCCACTTT. Translating it yields CASRGVTGFVNSPLHF.

The gene calls are TRBV15 and TRBJ2-2; 7 bases fit TRBD1. With 4 bases clipped from V and 6 bases from J, the junction kept 8 bases outside the gene matches. The CDR3 has 15 residues. Germline lookup yields CDR1 LNHNV and CDR2 YYDKDF (reference sequence). CDR3 sequence reads: CATSIRQGVSGELFF. DNA of the CDR3: TGTGCCACCAGCATAAGACAGGGAGTTTCCGGGGAGCTGTTTTTT.

The J gene is TRBJ2-7, the V gene TRBV2; 7 bases map to TRBD2. In germline, CDR1 is SNHLY, CDR2 FYNNEI. Germline trimming cut 7 bases from V and 3 bases from J; bases unmatched to any gene: 12. The CDR3 is made up of 15 amino acids. The CDR3 DNA is TGTGCCAGCAACCTGGGCGGAAGCGGGAACTACGAGCAGTACTTC. This sequence encodes CASNLGGSGNYEQYF. The complete variable domain, with remaining parts taken from reference TRBV2 and TRBJ2-7, reads EPEVTQTPSHQVTQMGQEVILRCVPISNHLYFYWYRQILGQKVEFLVSFYNNEISEKSEIFDDQFSVERPDGSNFTLKIRSTKLEDSAMYFCASNLGGSGNYEQYFGPGTRLTVT.

This clone was seen a handful of times. The chain couples TRBV7-2 to TRBJ1-2; D remains unclear. V was cut by 5 bases and J by 0 bases, with 10 bases left in between. Germline V gives CDR1 SGHTA, CDR2 FQGNSA. CDR3 length equals 14 residues. This CDR3 reads CASSEDPTNYGYTF. In nucleotides, the CDR3 is TGTGCCAGCAGCGAGGATCCCACTAACTATGGCTACACCTTC.

This chain uses TRBV30 with TRBJ1-5, with D possibly matching TRBD1 (5 bases). CDR1 is GTSNPN, CDR2 SVGIG, per germline (reference sequence). Trimming took off 0 bases at V and 6 bases at J, with 9 bases between the two ends. The CDR3 consists of 13 residues. Here the CDR3 reads CAWSVAGFQPQHF. The CDR3 DNA follows: TGTGCCTGGAGTGTCGCAGGGTTTCAGCCCCAGCATTTT.

V gene TRBV9 combines with J gene TRBJ2-5; 13 nucleotides match TRBD2. With 3 bases clipped from V and 6 bases from J, the junction kept 8 bases outside the gene matches. Germline CDR1 and CDR2: SGDLS and YYNGEE. The CDR3 totals 16 residues. The CDR3 protein is CASSGGGLAGSKTQYF. The CDR3 DNA reads TGTGCCAGCAGCGGAGGGGGACTAGCGGGGTCTAAGACCCAGTACTTC.

This clone was counted only a few times. The chain has TRBV5-1 and TRBJ2-5; 11 bases agree with TRBD2. The CDR3 spans 18 residues. V was clipped by 4 bases and J by 1 base; unmatched bases: 12. The V gene's germline CDR1 is SGHRS and CDR2 YFSETQ. The DNA for the CDR3 is TGCGCCAGCAGCCTGGGACTAGCGGCCGCGCCAACCCAAGAGACCCAGTACTTC. Translating gives CASSLGLAAAPTQETQYF.

This chain joins TRBV30 and TRBJ1-1; D not resolved. CDR3 size: 14 residues. With 0 bases removed from V and 1 base from J, the gap between germline ends came to 9 bases. Per germline, CDR1 GTSNPN and CDR2 SVGIG (reference sequence). The CDR3 DNA follows: TGTGCCTGGAGTGTACCCCCAGGGAACACTGAAGCTTTCTTT. This encodes CAWSVPPGNTEAFF.

The CDR3 DNA reads as TGTGCCAGTAGTATCGGACAGACTAGCACAGATACGCAGTATTTT. It codes for CASSIGQTSTDTQYF. The chain employs TRBV19 and TRBJ2-3; TRBD1 is a possible D gene (6 bases). The V gene's germline CDR1 is LNHDA and CDR2 SQIVND (reference sequence). Trimming took 3 bases from V and 0 from J, leaving 10 bases between them. The CDR3 spans 15 residues.

The J gene is TRBJ2-3, the V gene TRBV11-2; 9 bases match TRBD2. The V gene end was trimmed by 8 bases and the J gene end by 4 bases; junction bases not matched to a gene: 16. The CDR3 sequence is 17 residues long. The germline CDR1 and CDR2 sequences are SGHAT and FQNNGV. CDR3 in amino acids: CASDSIRSGRRADTQYF. In DNA form, the CDR3 reads TGTGCCAGCGATTCGATTAGGAGCGGGAGGAGGGCAGATACGCAGTATTTT.

The rearrangement links TRBV5-4 to TRBJ1-1; a weak D match, TRBD1 (5 bases). This CDR3 region has 12 residues. V lost 2 bases to trimming and J lost 7 bases, with 9 bases between them. Germline CDR1 reads SGHNT; CDR2 reads YYREEE (reference sequence). CDR3: CASSFGAGEAFF. The DNA for the CDR3 is TGTGCCAGCAGCTTTGGGGCCGGTGAAGCTTTCTTT.

The rearrangement links TRBV19 to TRBJ1-1; 8 bases line up with TRBD1. The length of the CDR3 is 14 residues. V dropped 5 bases and J dropped 7; count of bases not matched to a gene: 9. From germline, CDR1 is LNHDA and CDR2 SQIVND (reference sequence). The CDR3: CASSFQGARGEAFF. DNA of the CDR3: TGTGCCAGTAGTTTTCAGGGGGCGCGAGGTGAAGCTTTCTTT.

This clone was seen only a few times. The rearrangement uses TRBV4-3 and TRBJ2-7; 9 bases are shared with TRBD2. This CDR3 is built from 16 residues. The germline V gene encodes CDR1 LGHNA and CDR2 YSLEER. V shed 0 bases, J shed 3 bases, and the junction held 6 bases outside the gene matches. The CDR3 spells CASSQDPGSGSYEQYF. The CDR3 DNA reads TGCGCCAGCAGCCAAGATCCGGGTAGCGGGAGCTACGAGCAGTACTTC.

This chain uses TRBV6-5 with TRBJ2-1; 11 bases match TRBD2. This CDR3 has 15 residues. From germline, CDR1 is MNHEY and CDR2 SVGAGI. After removal of 6 bases from V and 9 bases from J, the junction contained 10 bases not matched to a gene. The CDR3 DNA follows: TGTGCCAGCAGAGGTAGCGGGGGGGCCGAGGCTGAGCAGTTCTTC. This encodes CASRGSGGAEAEQFF.

The genes are TRBV29-1 and TRBJ1-1; TRBD1 aligns across 9 bases. Germline V gives CDR1 SQVTM, CDR2 ANQGSEA. The V segment lost 7 bases and the J segment 0 bases; nucleotides outside the gene matches: 15. CDR3 length equals 17 residues. The CDR3 region is CSAWGRTGAGMNTEAFF. The CDR3 bases are TGCAGCGCCTGGGGCAGGACAGGGGCGGGAATGAACACTGAAGCTTTCTTT.

The chain recombines TRBV7-2 with TRBJ2-3; 9 bases fit TRBD1. The V gene end was trimmed by 4 bases and the J gene end by 1 base; junction bases not matched to a gene: 0. The CDR3 runs 14 residues. Germline loops: CDR1 SGHTA, CDR2 FQGNSA. CDR3 in DNA: TGTGCCAGCAGCTGGGACAGGGGCACAGATACGCAGTATTTT. Translated, it gives CASSWDRGTDTQYF. The entire variable domain, with the rest obtained from reference TRBV7-2 and TRBJ2-3, is as follows: GAGVSQSPSNKVTEKGKDVELRCDPISGHTALYWYRQSLGQGLEFLIYFQGNSAPDKSGLPSDRFSAERTGGSVSTLTIQRTQQEDSAVYLCASSWDRGTDTQYFGPGTRLTVL.